The next 10 T cell receptor beta chains were all read from a single sample in a study of cytomegalovirus exposure and HLA in healthy donors. Both 60 Vbeta primers and 13 Jbeta primers went into the PCR. Measured with immunoSEQ multiplex PCR; TCRdb has only the in-frame clones, and not every one. The sample records over 100,000 clones, roughly 9% being singletons. The specimen was PBMCs. Every receptor here comes from a woman aged 40 to 49 in good health and CMV-seropositive.

The chain uses TRBV27 and TRBJ1-6; D may be TRBD1 (5 bases). CDR1 and CDR2 (germline): MNHEY, SMNVEV (reference sequence). The V end was cut by 8 bases, the J end by 0 bases, with 8 bases between. The CDR3 is 14 amino acids. The CDR3 DNA follows: TGTGCCAGCCGACAGAGCTCCTATAATTCACCCCTCCACTTT. Translating gives CASRQSSYNSPLHF.

The rearrangement uses TRBV9 and TRBJ2-3, with 8 bases that match TRBD2. Trimming cost V 1 base and J 9 bases; bases outside gene matches: 13. The CDR3 consists of 16 residues. The germline V gene encodes CDR1 SGDLS and CDR2 YYNGEE. For the CDR3, the DNA is TGTGCCAGCAGCGTACCTAGGGACGGGGGGGCCACGACGCAGTATTTT. As protein: CASSVPRDGGATTQYF.

This clone appeared a few times. The CDR3 sequence is CASSADFDEKLFF. CDR3 in DNA: TGCGCCAGCAGCGCGGACTTTGATGAAAAACTGTTTTTT. The chain employs TRBV10-2 and TRBJ1-4; D gene uncertain. Deletions cut 6 bases from V and 6 bases from J, with 11 bases between. The CDR3 loop spans 13 amino acids. From germline, CDR1 is WSHSY and CDR2 SAAADI.

This clone was observed a handful of times. The genes are TRBV16 and TRBJ1-1; possibly TRBD1 for D (5 bases). The CDR3 is 15 residues long. Trimming removed 0 bases at V and 5 bases at J, with 13 bases between. Germline V gene lookup returns CDR1 KGHSY and CDR2 FQNENV. The CDR3 is CASSQSWGRGTEAFF. CDR3 bases: TGTGCCAGCAGCCAATCCTGGGGCCGTGGGACTGAAGCTTTCTTT.

This chain joins TRBV9 and TRBJ1-2; TRBD1 might be the D (5 bases). The CDR3 extends over 15 amino acids. Germline values: CDR1 SGDLS, CDR2 YYNGEE. The germline V and J ends were trimmed by 4 bases and 8 bases, with 21 bases remaining between them. CDR3 DNA sequence: TGTGCCAGCAGCCCTCCCCAGGGCCTTGCTTCGGGCTACACCTTC. Translating it yields CASSPPQGLASGYTF.

The gene calls are TRBV6-1 and TRBJ2-7, with D possibly matching TRBD2 (5 bases). Germline CDR1 reads MNHNS; CDR2 reads SASEGT. This CDR3 is 13 amino acids long. V was clipped by 4 bases and J by 1 base, with 8 bases between them. The CDR3 coding sequence is TGTGCCAGCAGTGCCGGGAAATCCTACGAGCAGTACTTC. It encodes CASSAGKSYEQYF.

The rearrangement joins TRBV5-1 to TRBJ2-5; D might be TRBD2 (5 bases). This CDR3 has 19 amino acids. Germline CDR1 SGHRS, CDR2 YFSETQ. The V end was cut by 4 bases, the J end by 5 bases, with 30 bases between. The DNA of the CDR3 is TGCGCCAGCAGCCTACATGGACCAAAGCCCACCCGAGGGCTGGAGACCCAGTACTTC. It encodes CASSLHGPKPTRGLETQYF.

This clone was found a few times. The CDR3 sequence is CASSQEAEGGLYGYTF. CDR3 bases: TGCGCCAGCAGCCAAGAAGCTGAAGGGGGCCTCTATGGCTACACCTTC. This chain connects TRBV4-3 to TRBJ1-2; TRBD1 aligns across 7 bases. Germline-derived CDR1 and CDR2 are LGHNA and YSLEER. With V trimmed by 0 bases and J by 4 bases, 8 bases remained unmatched. The CDR3 has 16 amino acids.

V gene TRBV9 combines with J gene TRBJ2-3; D unclear. Trimming took 0 bases from V and 5 from J, leaving 10 bases between them. This CDR3 region has 14 residues. Germline V CDR1 and CDR2: SGDLS, YYNGEE. The CDR3, as DNA: TGTGCCAGCAGCGTAGCTATGGTTGGAGATACGCAGTATTTT. Encoded protein: CASSVAMVGDTQYF. The complete variable domain, with remaining parts taken from reference TRBV9 and TRBJ2-3, reads DSGVTQTPKHLITATGQRVTLRCSPRSGDLSVYWYQQSLDQGLQFLIQYYNGEERAKGNILERFSAQQFPDLHSELNLSSLELGDSALYFCASSVAMVGDTQYFGPGTRLTVL.

This sequence joins TRBV7-2 and TRBJ2-3, with 7 bases that match TRBD2. This CDR3 contains 15 residues. CDR1 and CDR2 from the germline V gene are SGHTA and FQGNSA. Trimming at V came to 6 bases and at J to 2 bases, leaving 8 bases not matched to a gene. For the CDR3, the DNA is TGTGCCAGCAGGTACAGCGGGGCGGCCACAGATACGCAGTATTTT. As protein: CASRYSGAATDTQYF. The complete variable domain, with remaining parts taken from reference TRBV7-2 and TRBJ2-3, reads GAGVSQSPSNKVTEKGKDVELRCDPISGHTALYWYRQSLGQGLEFLIYFQGNSAPDKSGLPSDRFSAERTGGSVSTLTIQRTQQEDSAVYLCASRYSGAATDTQYFGPGTRLTVL.